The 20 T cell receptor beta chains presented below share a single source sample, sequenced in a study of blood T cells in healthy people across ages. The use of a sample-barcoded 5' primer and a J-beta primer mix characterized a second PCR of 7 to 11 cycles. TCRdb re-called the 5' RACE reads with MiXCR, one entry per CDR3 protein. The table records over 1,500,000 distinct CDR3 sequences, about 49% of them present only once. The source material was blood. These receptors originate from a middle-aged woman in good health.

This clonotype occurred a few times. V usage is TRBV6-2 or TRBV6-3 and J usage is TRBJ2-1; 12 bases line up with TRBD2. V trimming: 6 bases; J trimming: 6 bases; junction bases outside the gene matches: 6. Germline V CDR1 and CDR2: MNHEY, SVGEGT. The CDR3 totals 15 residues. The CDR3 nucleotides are TGTGCCAGCAGCCGACTAGCGGGGGTAGCCAATGAGCAGTTCTTC. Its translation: CASSRLAGVANEQFF.

CDR3 region: CASSPEIAGGDTQYF. DNA for the CDR3: TGTGCCAGCAGCCCCGAGATAGCGGGGGGGGATACGCAGTATTTT. This chain links TRBV9 with TRBJ2-3, with 11 bases fitting TRBD2. This CDR3 has 15 residues. Losses at the gene ends were 4 bases for V and 6 bases for J; bases not matched to a gene: 7. Germline CDR1 reads SGDLS; CDR2 reads YYNGEE.

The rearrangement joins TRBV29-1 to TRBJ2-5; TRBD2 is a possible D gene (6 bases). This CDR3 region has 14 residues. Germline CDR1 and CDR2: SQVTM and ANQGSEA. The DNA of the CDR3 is TGCAGGTCCAGGCGGGGAGATATACAAGAGACCCAGTACTTC. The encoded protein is CRSRRGDIQETQYF.

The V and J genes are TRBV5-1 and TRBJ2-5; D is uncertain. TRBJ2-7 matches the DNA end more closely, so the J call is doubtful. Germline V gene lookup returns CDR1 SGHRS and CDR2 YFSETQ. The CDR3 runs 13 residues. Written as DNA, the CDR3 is TGCGCCAGCAGCTACTCCGCGTGTAACGAGCAGTACTTC. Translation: CASSYSACNEQYF.

The CDR3 spells CSTSIPGKKETQYF. The DNA of the CDR3 is TGCAGTACTTCAATCCCGGGGAAAAAAGAGACCCAGTACTTC. This chain connects TRBV20-1 to TRBJ2-5, with D possibly being TRBD2 (5 bases). V was pared by 8 bases and J by 3 bases, with 19 bases between. The CDR3 has 14 amino acids. From germline, CDR1 is DFQATT and CDR2 SNEGSKA (reference sequence).

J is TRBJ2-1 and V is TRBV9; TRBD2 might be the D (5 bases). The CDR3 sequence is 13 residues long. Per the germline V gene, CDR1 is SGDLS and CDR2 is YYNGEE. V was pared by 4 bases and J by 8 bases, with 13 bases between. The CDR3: CASSPASGHEQFF. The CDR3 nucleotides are TGTGCCAGCAGCCCAGCGAGCGGACATGAGCAGTTCTTC.

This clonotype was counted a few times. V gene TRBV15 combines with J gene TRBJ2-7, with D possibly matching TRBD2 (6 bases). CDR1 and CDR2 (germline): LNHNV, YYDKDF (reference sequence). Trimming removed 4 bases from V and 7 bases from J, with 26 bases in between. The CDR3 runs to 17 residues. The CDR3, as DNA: TGTGCCACCAGCATATACGACCGGGACTTAGTTTCGGGAGAGCAGTACTTC. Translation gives CATSIYDRDLVSGEQYF.

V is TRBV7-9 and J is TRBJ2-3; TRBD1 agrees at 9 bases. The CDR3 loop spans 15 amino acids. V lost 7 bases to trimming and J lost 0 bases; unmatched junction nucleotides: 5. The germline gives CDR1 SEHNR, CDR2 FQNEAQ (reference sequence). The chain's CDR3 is CASTGQGTSTDTQYF. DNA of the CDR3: TGTGCCAGCACCGGACAGGGGACTAGCACAGATACGCAGTATTTT. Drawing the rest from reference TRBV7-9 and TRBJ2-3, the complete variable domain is DTGVSQNPRHKITKRGQNVTFRCDPISEHNRLYWYRQTLGQGPEFLTYFQNEAQLEKSRLLSDRFSAERPKGSFSTLEIQRTEQGDSAMYLCASTGQGTSTDTQYFGPGTRLTVL.

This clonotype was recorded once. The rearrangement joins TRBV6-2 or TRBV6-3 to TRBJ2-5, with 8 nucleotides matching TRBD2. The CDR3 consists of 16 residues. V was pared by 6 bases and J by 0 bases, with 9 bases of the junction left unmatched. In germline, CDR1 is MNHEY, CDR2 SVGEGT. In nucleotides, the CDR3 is TGTGCCAGCAGAACCTTCAGCGGGGGCCACCAAGAGACCCAGTACTTC. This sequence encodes CASRTFSGGHQETQYF.

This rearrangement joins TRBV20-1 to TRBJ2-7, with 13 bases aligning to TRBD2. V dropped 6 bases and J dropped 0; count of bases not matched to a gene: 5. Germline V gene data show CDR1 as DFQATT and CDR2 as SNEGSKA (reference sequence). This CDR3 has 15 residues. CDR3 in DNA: TGCAGTGCAGCGGGACTAGCGGGGTTCTCCTACGAGCAGTACTTC. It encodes CSAAGLAGFSYEQYF.

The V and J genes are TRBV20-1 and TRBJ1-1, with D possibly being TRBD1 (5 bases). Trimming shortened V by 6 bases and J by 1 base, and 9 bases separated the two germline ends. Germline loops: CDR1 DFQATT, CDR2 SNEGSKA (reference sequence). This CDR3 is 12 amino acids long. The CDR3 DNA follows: TGCAGTGCCCGACAGCCGAACACTGAAGCTTTCTTT. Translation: CSARQPNTEAFF.

CDR3 region: CASSRQAQPQHF. The DNA of the CDR3 is TGTGCCAGCAGCCGGCAGGCTCAGCCCCAGCATTTT. The chain couples TRBV7-3 to TRBJ1-5; D is unclear. The V gene's germline CDR1 is SGHTA and CDR2 FQGTGA. V was shortened by 5 bases and J by 6 bases, with 8 bases between the two germline ends. The CDR3 spans 12 residues.

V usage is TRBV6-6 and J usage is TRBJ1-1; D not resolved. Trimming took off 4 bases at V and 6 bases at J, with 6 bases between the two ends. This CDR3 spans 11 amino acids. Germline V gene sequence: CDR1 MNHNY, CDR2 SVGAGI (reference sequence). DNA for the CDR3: TGTGCCAGCAGTTTTAGCCCTGAAGCTTTCTTT. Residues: CASSFSPEAFF.

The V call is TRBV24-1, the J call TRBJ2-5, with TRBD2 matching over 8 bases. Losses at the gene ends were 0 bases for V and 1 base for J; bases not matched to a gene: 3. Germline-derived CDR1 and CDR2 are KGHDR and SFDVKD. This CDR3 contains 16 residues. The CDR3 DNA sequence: TGTGCCACCAGTGATTTGGGGGCGGGGGGCCAAGAGACCCAGTACTTC. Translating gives CATSDLGAGGQETQYF.

This CDR3 is CASSTSGGRGYGYTF. CDR3 coding DNA: TGTGCCAGCAGTACTTCAGGGGGCAGGGGCTATGGCTACACCTTC. This chain joins TRBV12-3 or TRBV12-4 and TRBJ1-2; 8 bases fit TRBD1. The CDR3 has 15 residues. The junction had 9 bases not matched to a gene; V was cut back by 5 bases and J by 4 bases.

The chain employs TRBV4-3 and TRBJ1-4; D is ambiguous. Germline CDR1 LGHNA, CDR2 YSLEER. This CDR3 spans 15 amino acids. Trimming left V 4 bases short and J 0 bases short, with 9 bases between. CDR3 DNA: TGCGCCAGCAGCCCCAGTCTAACAACTAATGAAAAACTGTTTTTT. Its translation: CASSPSLTTNEKLFF.

The CDR3 nucleotides read TGTGCCAGCAGCCCCGGTGGGGCGGGGCCCTTCACAGATACGCAGTATTTT. Translation gives CASSPGGAGPFTDTQYF. The chain employs TRBV5-4 and TRBJ2-3; TRBD2 might be the D (6 bases). V was cut by 4 bases and J by 2 bases, with 20 bases left in between. Per the germline V gene, CDR1 is SGHNT and CDR2 is YYREEE (reference sequence). The CDR3 sequence is 17 residues long.

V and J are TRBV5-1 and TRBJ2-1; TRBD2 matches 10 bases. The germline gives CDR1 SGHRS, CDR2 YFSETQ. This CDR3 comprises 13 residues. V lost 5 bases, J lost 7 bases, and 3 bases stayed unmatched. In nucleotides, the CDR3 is TGCGCCAGCAGATCAGCGGGGGGGAATGAGCAGTTCTTC. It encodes CASRSAGGNEQFF.

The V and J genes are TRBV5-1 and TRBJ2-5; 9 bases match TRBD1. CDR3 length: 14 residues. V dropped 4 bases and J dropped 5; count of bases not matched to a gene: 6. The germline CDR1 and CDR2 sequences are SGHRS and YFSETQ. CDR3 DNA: TGCGCCAGCAGCAAGGACAGGGGCTCGGAGACCCAGTACTTC. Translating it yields CASSKDRGSETQYF. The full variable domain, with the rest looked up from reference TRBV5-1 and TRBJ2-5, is KAGVTQTPRYLIKTRGQQVTLSCSPISGHRSVSWYQQTPGQGLQFLFEYFSETQRNKGNFPGRFSGRQFSNSRSEMNVSTLELGDSALYLCASSKDRGSETQYFGPGTRLLVL.

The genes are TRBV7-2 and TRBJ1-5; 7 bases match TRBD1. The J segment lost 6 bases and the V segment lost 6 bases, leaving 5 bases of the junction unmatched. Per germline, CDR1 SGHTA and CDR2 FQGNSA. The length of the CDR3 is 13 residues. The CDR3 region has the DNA TGTGCCAGCAGGGCTGAGGGGGCTCAGCCCCAGCATTTT. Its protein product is CASRAEGAQPQHF.